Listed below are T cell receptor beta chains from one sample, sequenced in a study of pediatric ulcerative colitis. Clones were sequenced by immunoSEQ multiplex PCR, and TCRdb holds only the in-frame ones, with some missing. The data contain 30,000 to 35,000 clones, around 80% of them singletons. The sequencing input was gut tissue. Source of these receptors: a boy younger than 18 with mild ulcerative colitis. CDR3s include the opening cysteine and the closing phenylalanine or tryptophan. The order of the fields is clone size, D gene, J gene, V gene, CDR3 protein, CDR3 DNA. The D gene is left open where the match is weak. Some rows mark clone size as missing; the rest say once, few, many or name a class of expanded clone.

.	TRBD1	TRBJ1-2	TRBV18	CASSPGTGNYGYTF	TGTGCCAGCTCACCCGGGACAGGGAACTATGGCTACACCTTC
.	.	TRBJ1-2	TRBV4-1	CASSQDYRVRRVNGYTF	TGCGCCAGCAGCCAAGATTACCGGGTAAGAAGAGTAAATGGCTACACCTTC
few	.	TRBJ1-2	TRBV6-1	CASSEAKFRGYGYTF	TGTGCCAGCAGTGAAGCGAAGTTCAGGGGCTATGGCTACACCTTC
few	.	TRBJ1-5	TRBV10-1	CASSSLPAHAEPQHF	TGCGCCAGCAGTTCTTTACCGGCTCATGCCGAGCCCCAGCATTTT
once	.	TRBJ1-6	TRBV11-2	CASSLSEGKVNSPLHF	TGTGCCAGCAGCTTATCGGAAGGGAAGGTGAATTCACCCCTCCACTTT
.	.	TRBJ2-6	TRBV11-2	CASSPITHSNVLTF	TGTGCCAGCAGCCCCATTACGCATAGCAATGTCCTGACTTTC
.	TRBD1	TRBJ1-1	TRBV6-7	CASSDRGRENRTPEAFF	TGTGCCAGCAGTGACAGGGGACGGGAAAACCGAACACCTGAAGCTTTCTTT
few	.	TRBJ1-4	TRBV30	CAWSLSHGEKLFF	TGTGCCTGGAGTCTCTCCCATGGCGAAAAACTGTTTTTT
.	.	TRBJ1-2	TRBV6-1	CASRTREIYGYTF	TGTGCCAGCAGGACCCGGGAAATCTATGGCTACACCTTC
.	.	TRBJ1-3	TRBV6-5	CASSKGRLSDTIYF	TGTGCCAGCAGTAAGGGACGTCTCTCGGACACCATATATTTT
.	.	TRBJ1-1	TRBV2	CANSEFLRQGGTEAFF	TGTGCCAACAGTGAATTTTTACGCCAGGGAGGGACTGAAGCTTTCTTT
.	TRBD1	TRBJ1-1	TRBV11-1	CASSLDRVEAFF	TGTGCCAGCAGCCTTGACAGGGTTGAAGCTTTCTTT
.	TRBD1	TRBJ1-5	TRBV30	CAWSSGTGDQPQHF	TGTGCCTGGAGTTCCGGGACAGGGGATCAGCCCCAGCATTTT
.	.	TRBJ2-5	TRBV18	CASSPREETQYF	TGTGCCAGCTCACCCAGGGAAGAGACCCAGTACTTC
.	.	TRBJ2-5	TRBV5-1	CASSSGTPLETQYF	TGCGCCAGCAGCTCAGGGACACCCCTAGAGACCCAGTACTTC
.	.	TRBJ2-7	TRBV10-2	CASSVDLYEQYF	TGCGCCAGCAGTGTTGACCTCTACGAGCAGTACTTC
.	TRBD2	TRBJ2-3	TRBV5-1	CASSLAFASGATQYF	TGCGCCAGCAGCTTGGCGTTTGCTAGCGGGGCTACGCAGTATTTT
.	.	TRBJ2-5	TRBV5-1	CASSNQGEETQYF	TGCGCCAGCAGCAATCAAGGGGAAGAGACCCAGTACTTC
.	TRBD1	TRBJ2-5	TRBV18	CASSATGETQYF	TGTGCCAGCTCAGCGACAGGGGAGACCCAGTACTTC
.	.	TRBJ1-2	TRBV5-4	CASSLGPKTLEGYTF	TGTGCCAGCAGCCTAGGACCGAAGACGTTAGAGGGCTACACCTTC
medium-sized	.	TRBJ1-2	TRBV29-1	CSGGSDSYGYTF	TGCAGCGGTGGATCGGACAGCTATGGCTACACCTTC
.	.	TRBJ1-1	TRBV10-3	CASGDGLNTEAFF	TGTGCCAGCGGGGACGGCTTGAACACTGAAGCTTTCTTT